The entry below gives a single T cell receptor (beta chain) sequence along with its context. Its antigen specificity is not known. Per-nucleotide qualities are absent, and no much larger clonotype sits a single base away. Peripheral blood CD8+ and CD4+ T cells from healthy donors, Susac syndrome patients and multiple sclerosis patients were profiled using high-throughput TCR beta sequencing. Multiple sclerosis controls were treatment-naive patients with stable or active relapsing-remitting disease fulfilling revised McDonald criteria. CD8+ TEMRA cells were enriched by FACS, while bulk CD8+ and CD4+ T cells were purified by magnetic negative isolation. Blood was collected in EDTA tubes and processed within 24 hours, with PBMCs isolated through density gradient centrifugation. PBMCs intended for TCR sequencing were cryopreserved in liquid nitrogen and thawed later in a water bath at 37 degrees C. The sorted or isolated CD4+, CD8+ and CD8+ TEMRA cells had a purity of 90% or higher.

The source of the sample is a study of CD8 T cells in Susac syndrome (dated by TCRdb to about 2019). About the full investigation: Repertoire sequencing was used to test whether CD8+ T cell activation and differentiation in Susac syndrome was antigen driven. CD8+ T cell repertoire clonality was compared between about a dozen healthy donors, some 14 Susac syndrome patients and around 16 multiple sclerosis patients.

The full study reports these points: The TCR sequencing and HLA analysis was acknowledged to have included a relatively small number of individuals.

RNA was extracted using the RNeasy kit, and roughly 0.5 to 1 microgram was reverse transcribed with random hexamers. The immunoSEQ multiplex PCR assay, which covers 54 Vbeta and 13 Jbeta segments, was used to amplify TCR beta CDR3 regions. PCR amplification bias was corrected using a synthetic template baseline for primer optimization and computational correction. In the source study's methods: Reads were assigned to V, D and J genes according to IMGT and analyzed in immunoSEQ Analyzer, with only productive sequences retained. Clonality was computed as one minus Shannon entropy normalized by log2 of the number of productive unique sequences. For each patient and control, public and private clones were evaluated within the 100 most prevalent clones. Clones were defined as Susac-specific if absent from the healthy and MS cohorts, from 1052 published viral clones and from other ImmuneACCESS disease sequences. TCRdb trimmed the raw reads at Q25, called clones with MiXCR and kept productive beta chains. Rows are combined by CDR3 protein, so each entry shows the most common genes and DNA. These V and J calls are TCRdb output, not the study's own analysis. A total of some 130,000 distinct CDR3 sequences appear in this sample, 80% of them only once. The biggest ten clones account for about 0.51% of the sample.

The germline V gene (reference sequence) specifies SEHNR as CDR1 and FQNEAQ as CDR2. V lost 8 bases and J lost 5 bases; the stretch between them is 15 bases long. Spanning cysteine to phenylalanine, the CDR3 consists of 14 amino acids. Only the CDR3 region is kept as DNA, spanning 42 bases read in frame from base 1. Sequencing was performed on CD8+ T cells from PBMCs. The sequence is built from TRBV7-9 and TRBJ2-2; there is no confident call for the D gene. The receptor comes from a human donor with multiple sclerosis. At the DNA level, the sequence is TGTGCCAGCGTCCCCTCTTGGGGTACCGGGGAGCTGTTTTTT. The translation is CASVPSWGTGELFF. When the CDR3 is completed using the reference TRBV7-9 and TRBJ2-2 genes on either side, the full variable domain is DTGVSQNPRHKITKRGQNVTFRCDPISEHNRLYWYRQTLGQGPEFLTYFQNEAQLEKSRLLSDRFSAERPKGSFSTLEIQRTEQGDSAMYLCASVPSWGTGELFFGEGSRLTVL.